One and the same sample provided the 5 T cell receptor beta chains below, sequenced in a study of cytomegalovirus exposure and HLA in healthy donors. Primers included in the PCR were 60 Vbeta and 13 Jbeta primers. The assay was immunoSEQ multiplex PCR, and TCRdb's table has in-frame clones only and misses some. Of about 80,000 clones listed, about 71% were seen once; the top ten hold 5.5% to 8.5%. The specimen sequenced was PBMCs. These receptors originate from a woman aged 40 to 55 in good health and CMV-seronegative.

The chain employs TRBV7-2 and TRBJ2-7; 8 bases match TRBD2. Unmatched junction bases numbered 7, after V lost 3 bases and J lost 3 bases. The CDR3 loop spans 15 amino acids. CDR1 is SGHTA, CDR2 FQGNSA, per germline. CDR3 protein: CASSFGGRNVYEQYF. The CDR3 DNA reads TGTGCCAGCAGCTTCGGCGGGAGGAACGTCTACGAGCAGTACTTC.

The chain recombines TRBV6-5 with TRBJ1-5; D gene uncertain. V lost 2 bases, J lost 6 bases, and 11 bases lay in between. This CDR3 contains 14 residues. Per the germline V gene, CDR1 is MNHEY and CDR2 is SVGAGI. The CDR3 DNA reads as TGTGCCAGCAGTTACGGGGTAGCGAGTCAGCCCCAGCATTTT. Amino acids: CASSYGVASQPQHF.

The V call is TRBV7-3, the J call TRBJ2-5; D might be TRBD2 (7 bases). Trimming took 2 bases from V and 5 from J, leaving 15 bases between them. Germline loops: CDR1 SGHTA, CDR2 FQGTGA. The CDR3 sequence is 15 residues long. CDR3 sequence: CASSLYGGGTETQYF. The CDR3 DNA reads TGTGCCAGCAGCTTATACGGCGGGGGCACGGAGACCCAGTACTTC.

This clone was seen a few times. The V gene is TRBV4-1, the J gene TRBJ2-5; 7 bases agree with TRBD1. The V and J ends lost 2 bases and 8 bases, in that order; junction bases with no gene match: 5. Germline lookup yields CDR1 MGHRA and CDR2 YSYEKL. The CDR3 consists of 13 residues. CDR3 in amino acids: CASSQSEGATQYF. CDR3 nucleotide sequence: TGCGCCAGCAGCCAATCTGAGGGGGCTACCCAGTACTTC.

The CDR3, as DNA: TGTGCCAGCAGCCTCCAGAGGGCAGTCGTGCCAAATGGAGGCAATGGCTACACCTTC. Translation gives CASSLQRAVVPNGGNGYTF. The chain carries TRBV7-2 and TRBJ1-2; no firm D call. The CDR3 is 19 residues long. Germline-derived CDR1 and CDR2 are SGHTA and FQGNSA. The V end lost 5 bases, the J end lost 6 bases, and 31 bases lay between the germline ends.